These T cell receptor beta chains were read from a single sample in a study of cytomegalovirus exposure and HLA in healthy donors. Measured with immunoSEQ multiplex PCR; TCRdb has only the in-frame clones, and not every one. The profile shows 100,000 to 150,000 clones, less than 80% of them singletons. Input material: PBMCs. These TCRs come from a woman aged 50 to 60 in good health and CMV-seronegative. The conserved cysteine and the conserved F or W are not part of the CDR3 here.

>TRBJ2-3|TRBV18
ASSTTFPGSGSTDTQY
>TRBJ2-3|TRBV5-6
ASSLWQDWTQY
>TRBJ2-7|TRBV6-5
ASLGREGPYEQY
>TRBJ1-2|TRBV28
ASSITGDYGYT
>TRBJ1-1|TRBV11-1
ASSDRYNTEAF
>TRBJ2-3|TRBV4-2
ASSQDRAGGTDTQY
>TRBJ2-5|TRBV29-1
SVEDRAGGTQY
>NA|TRBV21-1
ATNQRGNEQY
>NA|TRBV5-6
ASSLLEGAYEQY
>TRBJ2-7|TRBV28
ASSSSTYEQY
>TRBJ2-2|TRBV28
ASSRGTSPTGELF
>TRBJ1-5|TRBV28
ASTPPTGTSQPQH
>TRBJ1-2|TRBV30
AWSVQGGYGYT
>TRBJ1-1|TRBV19
ASSTQGPQGTEAF
>TRBJ2-7|TRBV6-5
ASSYSSSGSYEQY
>TRBJ2-1|TRBV5-6
ASSLGLTGEQF
>TRBJ2-7|TRBV25-1
ASSEWGTVVYEQY
>TRBJ2-7|TRBV7-9
ASSLAQGQSYEQY
>TRBJ2-7|TRBV6-6
ASSYSSPRSYEQY